Sequencing of this T cell receptor (beta chain) was carried out in a study of blood T cell repertoires in COVID-19. Study details: The origin of the acute and convalescent COVID-19 samples was the United States, Italy and Spain. The analysed material was cDNA or gDNA that came from T cells, B-cell-depleted T cells, or PBMCs.

With V trimmed by 6 bases and J by 4 bases, 10 bases remained unmatched. CDR1 and CDR2 from the germline V gene are KGHSH and LQKENI. This CDR3 has 16 residues. How the authors handled the data: Reference gene primers were amplified, and this amplification served to estimate nucleated cell counts. Clones were read by immunoSEQ multiplex PCR, and TCRdb kept only the in-frame ones, dropping some. The V and J calls and clone size come from that table; D and trimming were worked out from the DNA. The table records about 36,000 clones, 78% of them present only once. The sequenced sample consisted of peripheral blood. The rearrangement joins TRBV18 to TRBJ2-1; 9 positions agree with TRBD2. This clonotype was sampled from a man between 60 and 70 years old with acute or convalescent COVID-19. CDR3 sequence (DNA): TGTGCCAGCTCCCGGCTATCGACTAGCGGTTACAATGAGCAGTTCTTC. Amino acids: CASSRLSTSGYNEQFF.